This T cell receptor beta chain was sequenced in a study of blood T cell repertoires in COVID-19. The overall study: The United States, Italy and Spain supplied acute and convalescent COVID-19 samples. The cDNA or gDNA used as material had been derived from T cells, B-cell-depleted T cells, or PBMCs.

V was trimmed by 8 bases and J by 9 bases, leaving 19 bases between them. This CDR3 has 13 residues. In germline, CDR1 is ENHRY, CDR2 SYGVKD. Study processing details: Estimated nucleated cell counts came from reference gene primer amplification. The table came from immunoSEQ multiplex PCR; TCRdb's copy has only in-frame clones and leaves some out. D and trimming come from the DNA, and the V and J calls and clone size come from that table. This table has roughly 290,000 clones, roughly 80% appearing once. The material sequenced was peripheral blood. This sequence was found in a woman aged 50 to 60 with active or convalescent COVID-19. V and J are TRBV10-3 and TRBJ2-5; D might be TRBD1 (6 bases). This chain's CDR3 is CAIGTGRARAQYF. The DNA of the CDR3 is TGTGCCATCGGAACAGGGCGGGCGAGGGCCCAGTACTTC.